This TCR beta chain was recorded in a study of blood T cell repertoires in COVID-19. Overall study context: There were acute and convalescent COVID-19 samples, and they came from the United States, Italy and Spain.

The V end was cut by 1 base, the J end by 1 base, with 10 bases between. The CDR3 covers 15 residues. Germline-derived CDR1 and CDR2 are SGHDN and FVKESK. Data came from immunoSEQ multiplex PCR; TCRdb stores just in-frame clones and leaves some out. This table holds under 350,000 clones, about 87% found once. The source material was peripheral blood. This chain connects TRBV14 to TRBJ1-1; D is undetermined. This clonotype originated in a man between 65 and 85 years old with acute or convalescent COVID-19. The CDR3 reads CASSQALGRNTEAFF. Written as DNA, the CDR3 is TGTGCCAGCAGCCAAGCCCTCGGGAGGAACACTGAAGCTTTCTTT.